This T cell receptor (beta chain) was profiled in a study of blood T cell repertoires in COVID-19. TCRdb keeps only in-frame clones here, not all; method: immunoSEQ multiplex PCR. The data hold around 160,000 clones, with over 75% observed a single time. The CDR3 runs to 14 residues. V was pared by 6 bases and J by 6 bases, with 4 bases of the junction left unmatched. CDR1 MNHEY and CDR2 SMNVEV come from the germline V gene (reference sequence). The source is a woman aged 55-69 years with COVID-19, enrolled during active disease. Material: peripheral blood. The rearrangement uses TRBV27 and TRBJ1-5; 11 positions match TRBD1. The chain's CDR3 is CASSFGQGAQPQHF. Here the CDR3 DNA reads TGTGCCAGCAGCTTCGGACAGGGGGCTCAGCCCCAGCATTTT.